A selection of T cell receptor beta chains follows, all from one sample in a study of blood T cell repertoires in COVID-19. The data were produced by immunoSEQ multiplex PCR, yet TCRdb's version contains in-frame clones alone and is incomplete. Of 85,000 to 100,000 clones listed, around three quarters are singletons. The sample was peripheral blood. Source of these receptors: a woman aged 60-75 years in a cohort sampled during active or convalescent COVID-19. CDR3s leave out the opening cysteine and the closing phenylalanine or tryptophan. A D gene is named only where the DNA matches it firmly. Only part of the rows carry a size: once, few, many, or a class if the clone is expanded.

V gene	clone size	J gene	D gene	CDR3 protein
TRBV4-3	.	TRBJ1-1	TRBD1	ASSRYGQGNTEAF
TRBV13	.	TRBJ1-6	.	ASSLRRAVVYNSPLH
TRBV5-6	.	TRBJ2-1	TRBD2	ASSAEGLAGEIYNEQF
TRBV7-3	.	TRBJ2-3	.	ASSLTLSGTQY
TRBV9	.	TRBJ2-5	TRBD2	ASSVGLGNQETQY
TRBV5-1	few	TRBJ1-2	TRBD1	ASSAGQGGPSGLESYGYT
TRBV3-1/TRBV3-2	.	TRBJ2-1	TRBD2	ASSPSPSLAGGGFYNEQF
TRBV4-2	few	TRBJ2-5	TRBD2	ASSPSGVGETQY
TRBV7-3	.	TRBJ1-6	TRBD1	ASSRMGQGDSPLH
TRBV5-4	.	TRBJ2-3	TRBD2	ASSLRWTSGGASTDTQY
TRBV7-3	.	TRBJ2-2	.	ASSLLSIPGELF
TRBV12-3/TRBV12-4	.	TRBJ2-7	.	ASSLDRVYEQY
TRBV5-1	.	TRBJ2-3	TRBD2	ASSFQRGETDTQY
TRBV5-6	.	TRBJ2-5	.	ASSLDSGYQETQY
TRBV6-5	many	TRBJ2-6	.	ASSLQRGANVLT
TRBV6-5	.	TRBJ2-6	.	ASSYSSISGANVLT
TRBV4-2	.	TRBJ1-1	.	ASSRVTREEAF
TRBV4-1	.	TRBJ2-3	TRBD2	ASSHLAGGRTDTQY
TRBV6-5	.	TRBJ2-7	.	ASRPGPQITYEQY
TRBV6-6	.	TRBJ2-7	TRBD1	ASSPPVGTGGYEQY
TRBV19	.	TRBJ1-5	TRBD1	ASSIYARGSGQPQH
TRBV6-2/TRBV6-3	.	TRBJ2-7	TRBD2	ASSYSTSGTYEQY
TRBV6-1	.	TRBJ1-5	.	ASSESRVLGKQPQH
TRBV15	.	TRBJ2-7	TRBD1	ATSRDRRTGVYEQY
TRBV27	.	TRBJ2-1	TRBD1	ASSYRGVDYNEQF
TRBV2	.	TRBJ2-7	TRBD1	ASSFPTGQLPSEQY
TRBV4-3	once	TRBJ2-5	TRBD2	ASSQGWTREPWRETQY